This T cell receptor (beta chain) derives from a study of cytomegalovirus exposure and HLA in healthy donors. The V gene's germline CDR1 is SGDLS and CDR2 YYNGEE. With 3 bases clipped from V and 4 bases from J, the junction kept 9 bases outside the gene matches. CDR3 length: 16 residues. PCR primers comprised 60 Vbeta and 13 Jbeta primers. Only in-frame clones appear in the TCRdb table, and some are missing; sequencing was by immunoSEQ multiplex PCR. There are 100,000 or so clones in the sample; approximately 81% occur only once, and 4.1% lies in the top ten. Source material: PBMCs. The chain is built from TRBV9 and TRBJ2-3, with 9 bases lining up with TRBD1. This TCR derives from a female donor in good health and CMV-seropositive. The CDR3 spells CASSGTGTGFPDTQYF. CDR3 nucleotide sequence: TGTGCCAGCAGCGGCACCGGGACAGGGTTTCCAGATACGCAGTATTTT.